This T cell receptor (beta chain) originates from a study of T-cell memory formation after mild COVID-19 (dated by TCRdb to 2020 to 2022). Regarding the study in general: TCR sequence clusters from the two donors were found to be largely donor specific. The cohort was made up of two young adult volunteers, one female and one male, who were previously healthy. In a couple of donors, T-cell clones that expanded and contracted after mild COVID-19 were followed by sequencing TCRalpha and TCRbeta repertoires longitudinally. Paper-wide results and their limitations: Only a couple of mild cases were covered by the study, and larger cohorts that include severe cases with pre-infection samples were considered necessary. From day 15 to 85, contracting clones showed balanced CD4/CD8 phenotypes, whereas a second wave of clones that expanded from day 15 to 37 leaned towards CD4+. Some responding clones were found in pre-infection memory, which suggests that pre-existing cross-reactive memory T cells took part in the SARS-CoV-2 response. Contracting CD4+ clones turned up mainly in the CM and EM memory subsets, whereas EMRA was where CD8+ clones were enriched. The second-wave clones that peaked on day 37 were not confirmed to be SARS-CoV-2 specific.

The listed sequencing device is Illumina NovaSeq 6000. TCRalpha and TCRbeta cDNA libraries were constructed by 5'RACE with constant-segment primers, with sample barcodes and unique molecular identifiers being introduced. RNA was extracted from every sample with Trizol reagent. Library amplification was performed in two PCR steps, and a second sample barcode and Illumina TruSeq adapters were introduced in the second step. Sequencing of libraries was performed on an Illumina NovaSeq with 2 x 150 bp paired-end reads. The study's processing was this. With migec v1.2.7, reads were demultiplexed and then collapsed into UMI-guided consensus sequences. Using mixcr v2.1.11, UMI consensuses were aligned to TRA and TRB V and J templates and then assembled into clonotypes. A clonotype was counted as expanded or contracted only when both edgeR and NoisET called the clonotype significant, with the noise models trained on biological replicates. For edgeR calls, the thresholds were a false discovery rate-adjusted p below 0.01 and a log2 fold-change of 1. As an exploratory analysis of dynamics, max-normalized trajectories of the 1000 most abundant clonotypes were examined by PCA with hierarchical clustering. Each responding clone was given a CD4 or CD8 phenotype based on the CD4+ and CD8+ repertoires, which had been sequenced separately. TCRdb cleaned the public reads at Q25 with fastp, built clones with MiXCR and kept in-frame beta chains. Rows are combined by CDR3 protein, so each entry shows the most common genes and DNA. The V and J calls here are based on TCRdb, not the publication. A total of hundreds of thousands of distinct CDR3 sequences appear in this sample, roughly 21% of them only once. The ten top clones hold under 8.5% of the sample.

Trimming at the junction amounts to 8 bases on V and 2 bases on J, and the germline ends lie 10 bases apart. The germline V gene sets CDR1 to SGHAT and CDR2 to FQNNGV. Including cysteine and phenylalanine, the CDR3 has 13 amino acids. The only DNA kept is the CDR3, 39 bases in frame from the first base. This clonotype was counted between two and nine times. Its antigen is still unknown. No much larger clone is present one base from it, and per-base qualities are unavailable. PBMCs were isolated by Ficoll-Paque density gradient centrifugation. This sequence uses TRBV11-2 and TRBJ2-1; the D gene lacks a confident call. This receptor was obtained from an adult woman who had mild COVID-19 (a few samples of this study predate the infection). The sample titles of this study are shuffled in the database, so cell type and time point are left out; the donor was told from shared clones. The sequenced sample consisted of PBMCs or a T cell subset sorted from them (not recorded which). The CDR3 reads CASGSEAYNEQFF. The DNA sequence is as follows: TGTGCCAGCGGCTCGGAAGCCTACAATGAGCAGTTCTTC.